Sequencing of this TCR beta chain was carried out in a study of cytomegalovirus exposure and HLA in healthy donors. Regarding the study as a whole: Researchers reportedly found TCR beta sequences accurately predicted most subjects' HLA-A and HLA-B alleles. Highly shared variants forming one cluster were likely a sequencing artifact. Analyses of presence/absence relied on an assumption of roughly uniform sequencing depth across donors.

Germline V gene sequence: CDR1 SGHRS, CDR2 YFSETQ. The CDR3 totals 15 residues. The junction had 3 bases not matched to a gene; V was cut back by 0 bases and J by 0 bases. On this clone: Its cognate antigen is unknown.

The PCR ran on 60 Vbeta and 13 Jbeta primers. Per the original methods: Later, an analysis found 75 million to 100 million unique TCR beta chains, and about 10 million of these were shared. The assay was immunoSEQ multiplex PCR, and TCRdb's table has in-frame clones only and misses some. V and J calls and clone size come straight from that table; D and trimming were deduced from the DNA. This sample has roughly 100,000 clones, with 75% to 90% found just once. Sequencing was carried out using PBMCs. This TCR derives from a man younger than 40 in good health and CMV-seronegative. V gene TRBV5-1 combines with J gene TRBJ2-7; 7 bases line up with TRBD2. CDR3 loop: CASSLVSGFSYEQYF. The CDR3 DNA is TGCGCCAGCAGCTTGGTTAGCGGGTTCTCCTACGAGCAGTACTTC.